Listed here are 20 T cell receptor beta chains from one sample, sequenced in a study of shared clonotypes between healthy human individuals. Here immunoSEQ multiplex PCR was the method, and the copy in TCRdb shows in-frame clones only, minus some. The sample lists some 1.5 million clones; 95% to 99% were seen once. The specimen was naive CD4+ T cells sorted from blood. Subset noted: CD45RA+ positively selected. The receptor set was obtained from a man between 25 and 39 years old in good health.

This clone has just a few counts. This chain links TRBV9 with TRBJ1-2; the D gene is possibly TRBD1 (5 bases). Trimming took off 4 bases at V and 6 bases at J, with 13 bases between the two ends. The CDR3 spans 13 residues. Germline CDR1 and CDR2: SGDLS and YYNGEE. CDR3 region: CASSRRGGDGYTF. As DNA, the CDR3 is TGTGCCAGCAGCCGGCGGGGAGGGGATGGCTACACCTTC.

The rearrangement joins TRBV5-1 to TRBJ2-3; TRBD1 matches 8 bases. The V segment lost 4 bases and the J segment 1 base; nucleotides outside the gene matches: 8. This CDR3 spans 16 amino acids. Germline-derived CDR1 and CDR2 are SGHRS and YFSETQ. The CDR3 region is CASSPGPGQGTDTQYF. The CDR3 nucleotides are TGCGCCAGCAGCCCGGGGCCGGGACAGGGCACAGATACGCAGTATTTT.

The chain joins TRBV10-1 to TRBJ2-1; 7 bases are shared with TRBD1. V dropped 6 bases and J dropped 9; count of bases not matched to a gene: 5. CDR1 is WNHNN and CDR2 is SYGVQD in the germline V gene (reference sequence). This CDR3 region has 12 residues. CDR3 DNA: TGCGCCAGCAGCAAGACAGGGCTTGAGCAGTTCTTC. Translated: CASSKTGLEQFF.

The chain couples TRBV10-3 to TRBJ2-3; D is unclear. Germline CDR1 reads ENHRY; CDR2 reads SYGVKD. The CDR3 is 13 residues long. Trimming removed 9 bases at V and 1 base at J, with 11 bases between. The CDR3 sequence is CAIMAGGTDTQYF. As DNA, the CDR3 is TGTGCCATTATGGCTGGAGGCACAGATACGCAGTATTTT.

The V and J genes are TRBV28 and TRBJ1-2, with 10 nucleotides matching TRBD1. Trimming took 7 bases from V and 5 from J; bases not matched to a gene: 7. Germline loops: CDR1 MDHEN, CDR2 SYDVKM. The CDR3 sequence is 14 residues long. This CDR3 is CASKGTGALYGYTF. CDR3 bases: TGTGCCAGCAAGGGGACAGGGGCCCTATATGGCTACACCTTC.

The V and J genes are TRBV14 and TRBJ2-1, with a tentative D call TRBD2 (6 bases). The length of the CDR3 is 16 residues. Germline V CDR1 and CDR2: SGHDN, FVKESK. V lost 6 bases and J lost 6, with 21 bases in between. The CDR3 DNA reads TGTGCCAGCAGTAATGTCGGCGGGATAGGTACCAATGAGCAGTTCTTC. Protein sequence: CASSNVGGIGTNEQFF.

This chain joins TRBV7-8 and TRBJ2-1, with 11 bases fitting TRBD2. Trimming took 1 base from V and 0 from J; bases not matched to a gene: 8. This CDR3 region has 19 residues. Germline CDR1 is SGHVS and CDR2 is FQNEAQ. CDR3 nucleotides: TGTGCCAGCAGCTTAGAGGGACTAGCGGTTATCAGCTCCTACAATGAGCAGTTCTTC. It translates to CASSLEGLAVISSYNEQFF.

This rearrangement joins TRBV10-3 to TRBJ2-7; D perhaps matches TRBD1 (5 bases). CDR3 length: 16 amino acids. Germline V gene data show CDR1 as ENHRY and CDR2 as SYGVKD. Between the trimmed V and J ends, which lost 6 bases and 2 bases, there was a span of 20 bases. The CDR3 nucleotides read TGTGCCATCAGCGCTAAAGCTCTTGGGGCAACCTACGAGCAGTACTTC. As protein: CAISAKALGATYEQYF.

The table lists this clone with a count of one. The J gene is TRBJ2-1, the V gene TRBV4-1; D is uncertain. The CDR3 length is 11 residues. Per germline, CDR1 MGHRA and CDR2 YSYEKL. The germline V and J ends were trimmed by 2 bases and 4 bases, with 0 bases remaining between them. For the CDR3, the DNA is TGCGCCAGCAGCCAATACAATGAGCAGTTCTTC. Amino acids: CASSQYNEQFF.

Comments on this clone: Other DNA sequences in this specimen translate into the identical CDR3. The V and J genes are TRBV6-1 and TRBJ2-7, with D possibly called TRBD1 or TRBD2 (5 bases each). Trimming stripped 6 bases from V and 2 bases from J, with 8 bases between. CDR3 length equals 12 residues. CDR1 and CDR2 from the germline V gene are MNHNS and SASEGT. The CDR3 DNA is TGTGCCAGCAGGCCGGGACCCTACGAGCAGTACTTC. Protein sequence: CASRPGPYEQYF.

The V call is TRBV19, the J call TRBJ2-1; weak D call: TRBD2 (5 bases). V lost 1 base and J 13 bases, leaving 8 bases between the germline ends. Germline CDR1 is LNHDA and CDR2 is SQIVND (reference sequence). The CDR3 length is 11 residues. The CDR3 nucleotides are TGTGCCAGTAGTATAGGGACTCTCCAGTTCTTC. Translation: CASSIGTLQFF.

The chain recombines TRBV7-3 with TRBJ1-3; the match to TRBD1 covers 7 bases. Germline-derived CDR1 and CDR2 are SGHTA and FQGTGA. This CDR3 is built from 15 residues. The trim removed 10 bases at V and 0 bases at J, leaving 9 bases unmatched. As DNA, the CDR3 is TGTGCCAACCCTAGAGGACAGGTCTCTGGAAACACCATATATTTT. Residues: CANPRGQVSGNTIYF. The full variable domain, completed using reference TRBV7-3 and TRBJ1-3, is GAGVSQTPSNKVTEKGKYVELRCDPISGHTALYWYRQSLGQGPEFLIYFQGTGAADDSGLPNDRFFAVRPEGSVSTLKIQRTERGDSAVYLCANPRGQVSGNTIYFGEGSWLTVV.

This rearrangement joins TRBV25-1 to TRBJ2-1; D unclear. Germline loops: CDR1 MGHDK, CDR2 SYGVNS. The CDR3 length is 11 residues. Trimming took 4 bases from V and 8 from J, leaving 6 bases between them. CDR3 sequence: CASSAVYEQFF. The CDR3 nucleotides read TGTGCCAGCAGTGCAGTATATGAGCAGTTCTTC.

Worth noting for this clone: The sample contains more than one DNA sequence encoding this CDR3. The genes are TRBV6-1 and TRBJ1-5, with TRBD1 as a possible D gene (6 bases). Trimming removed 2 bases at V and 3 bases at J, with 11 bases between. Germline assignment: CDR1 MNHNS and CDR2 SASEGT. This CDR3 is 15 amino acids long. CDR3: CASSEIRGSNQPQHF. CDR3 DNA sequence: TGTGCCAGCAGTGAAATCAGGGGTTCCAATCAGCCCCAGCATTTT.

The chain employs TRBV5-1 and TRBJ2-7; TRBD2 agrees at 10 bases. This CDR3 region has 14 residues. Germline lookup yields CDR1 SGHRS and CDR2 YFSETQ. The junction had 6 bases not matched to a gene; V was cut back by 4 bases and J by 5 bases. The CDR3: CASSTPSGSHEQYF. The CDR3 nucleotides are TGCGCCAGCAGCACCCCTAGCGGGAGCCACGAGCAGTACTTC.

The DNA for the CDR3 is TGTGCCAGCAGCTTCTCGACAGTTGGGGACTATGGCTACACCTTC. Amino acids: CASSFSTVGDYGYTF. V usage is TRBV11-2 and J usage is TRBJ1-2, with D perhaps TRBD1 (5 bases). The germline CDR1 and CDR2 sequences are SGHAT and FQNNGV. The CDR3 has 15 amino acids. Trimming cost V 3 bases and J 3 bases, with 14 bases left between them.

V usage is TRBV9 and J usage is TRBJ1-5; D not certain. V shed 0 bases and J shed 5 bases, with 12 bases lying between them. Per germline, CDR1 SGDLS and CDR2 YYNGEE. This CDR3 is 15 amino acids long. Written as DNA, the CDR3 is TGTGCCAGCAGCGTAGCACCCAGTTGGGATCAGCCCCAGCATTTT. This translates into CASSVAPSWDQPQHF.

The chain has TRBV9 and TRBJ1-2; TRBD1 is a possible D gene (5 bases). V lost 4 bases, J lost 1 base, and 8 bases lay in between. Per germline, CDR1 SGDLS and CDR2 YYNGEE. The CDR3 spans 13 residues. The CDR3: CASSPRGNYGYTF. The CDR3 bases are TGTGCCAGCAGCCCGAGGGGTAACTATGGCTACACCTTC. Supplemented by reference TRBV9 and TRBJ1-2, the full variable domain reads DSGVTQTPKHLITATGQRVTLRCSPRSGDLSVYWYQQSLDQGLQFLIQYYNGEERAKGNILERFSAQQFPDLHSELNLSSLELGDSALYFCASSPRGNYGYTFGSGTRLTVV.

This clone was detected only once. The genes are TRBV18 and TRBJ2-7; D perhaps matches TRBD1 (6 bases). Trimming took 3 bases from V and 2 from J, leaving 11 bases between them. This CDR3 has 14 amino acids. The germline V gene encodes CDR1 KGHSH and CDR2 LQKENI. The CDR3, as DNA: TGTGCCAGCTCACCCCAACAGGGAACCTACGAGCAGTACTTC. Its translation is CASSPQQGTYEQYF. Looking up the rest from reference TRBV18 and TRBJ2-7 gives the full variable domain: NAGVMQNPRHLVRRRGQEARLRCSPMKGHSHVYWYRQLPEEGLKFMVYLQKENIIDESGMPKERFSAEFPKEGPSILRIQQVVRGDSAAYFCASSPQQGTYEQYFGPGTRLTVT.

This rearrangement joins TRBV19 to TRBJ2-7; 8 bases align to TRBD1. There are 15 residues in the CDR3. Germline V gene sequence: CDR1 LNHDA, CDR2 SQIVND (reference sequence). The ends lost 3 bases at V and 3 bases at J; junction bases unmatched: 7. The chain's CDR3 is CASSIQGAGGYEQYF. The DNA of the CDR3 is TGTGCCAGTAGTATCCAGGGGGCAGGCGGCTACGAGCAGTACTTC. The entire variable domain, with the rest obtained from reference TRBV19 and TRBJ2-7, is as follows: DGGITQSPKYLFRKEGQNVTLSCEQNLNHDAMYWYRQDPGQGLRLIYYSQIVNDFQKGDIAEGYSVSREKKESFPLTVTSAQKNPTAFYLCASSIQGAGGYEQYFGPGTRLTVT.